This is a list of T cell receptor beta chains from one sample in a study of shared clonotypes between healthy human individuals. Sequencing used immunoSEQ multiplex PCR; TCRdb keeps in-frame clones, though not all of them. Here the sample spans hundreds of thousands of clones, about 96% being singletons. Sample: naive CD4+ T cells sorted from blood. The receptors stem from a woman aged 30 to 39 in good health. The CDR3 runs from the conserved cysteine through the conserved F or W. D genes are given only for firm matches. Only some rows state a clone size, as once, few, many or a class for expanded clones.

NA | TRBJ2-6 | NA | TRBV28 | TGTGCCAGCCTGGACCGTGTGGGGAGCTCTGGGGCCAACGTCCTGACTTTC | CASLDRVGSSGANVLTF
NA | TRBJ2-7 | NA | TRBV11-2 | TGTGCCAGCAGCCGGGACGCCTACGAGCAGTACTTC | CASSRDAYEQYF
NA | TRBJ1-1 | TRBD1 | TRBV18 | TGTGCCAGCTCAGAATGGGGGACAGTAAACACTGAAGCTTTCTTT | CASSEWGTVNTEAFF
NA | TRBJ1-2 | NA | TRBV11-3 | TGTGCCAGCACCATATCGTCAGGACAGAACTATGGCTACACCTTC | CASTISSGQNYGYTF
NA | TRBJ1-2 | NA | TRBV5-1 | TGCGCCAGCAGCTTGCAGAATGATGGGGGCTACACCTTC | CASSLQNDGGYTF
NA | TRBJ2-7 | TRBD1 | TRBV28 | TGTGCCAGCAGTTTAACGCAGGGGGCTATCGACGAGCAGTACTTC | CASSLTQGAIDEQYF
NA | TRBJ1-3 | TRBD1 | TRBV5-1 | TGCGCCAGCAGCCCCGGGACAGGGGTACTTATCCGGACCATATATTTT | CASSPGTGVLIRTIYF
once | TRBJ2-7 | TRBD1 | TRBV5-6 | TGTGCCAGCAGCTTGTGGGACAGGGTTTACGAGCAGTACTTC | CASSLWDRVYEQYF
NA | TRBJ2-3 | NA | TRBV4-1 | TGCGCCAGCAGCCAAGTTGCGGGCCCCACAGATACGCAGTATTTT | CASSQVAGPTDTQYF
NA | TRBJ2-7 | TRBD1 | TRBV6-1 | TGTGCCAGCGGACAACCGGGACAGGGGGTTGAGGAGCAGTACTTC | CASGQPGQGVEEQYF
NA | TRBJ1-1 | NA | TRBV5-5 | TGTGCCAGCAGCTTGTTAACAGTGAACACTGAAGCTTTCTTT | CASSLLTVNTEAFF
NA | TRBJ2-7 | TRBD2 | TRBV25-1 | TGTGCCAGCAGTGAATCCCAAGCGGGAGCCTACGAGCAGTACTTC | CASSESQAGAYEQYF
once | TRBJ1-4 | NA | TRBV5-6 | TGTGCCAGCAGGCCTCAACAGGCAGCTAATGAAAAACTGTTTTTT | CASRPQQAANEKLFF
NA | TRBJ1-2 | TRBD1 | TRBV18 | TGTGCCATACTCTCAGGGGGAGGCTACACCTTC | CAILSGGGYTF
NA | TRBJ2-5 | NA | TRBV28 | TGTGCCAGCAGCCGAGCTTACCTACAGTACTTC | CASSRAYLQYF
NA | TRBJ2-2 | NA | TRBV5-6 | TGTGCCAGCAGCTGGATAGTGACCGGGGAGCTGTTTTTT | CASSWIVTGELFF
NA | TRBJ2-7 | NA | TRBV28 | TGTGCCAGCAGTTCCGACCGGTACGAGCAGTACTTC | CASSSDRYEQYF
NA | TRBJ1-4 | TRBD1 | TRBV4-2 | TGTGCCAGCGCGACGGGACAGGGAGGTGAAAAACTGTTTTTT | CASATGQGGEKLFF
NA | TRBJ2-3 | NA | TRBV9 | TGTGCCAGCAGCGTAAGGGGCCGGGGTTTCTCGGATACGCAGTATTTT | CASSVRGRGFSDTQYF
NA | TRBJ2-7 | TRBD1 | TRBV4-1 | TGCGCCAGCAGCCAACCTGGGACAGCCGGTTACGAGCAGTACTTC | CASSQPGTAGYEQYF
NA | TRBJ1-4 | NA | TRBV27 | TGTGCCAGCAGTCCCCGATACACAACTAATGAAAAACTGTTTTTT | CASSPRYTTNEKLFF
NA | TRBJ2-3 | NA | TRBV10-3 | TGTGCCATCAGTGAGTTAGCGGACACAGATACGCAGTATTTT | CAISELADTDTQYF
NA | TRBJ1-2 | TRBD1 | TRBV29-1 | TGCAGCGTTGGAGGGACAGTCCAGGCCCTTGGCTACACCTTC | CSVGGTVQALGYTF
NA | TRBJ1-2 | NA | TRBV28 | TGTGCCAGCAGCCTGAGACAGCCTGGGAGCGATGGCTACACCTTC | CASSLRQPGSDGYTF
few | TRBJ2-5 | NA | TRBV29-1 | TGCAGCGTTGATGGCGGAGAGACCCAGTACTTC | CSVDGGETQYF
NA | TRBJ2-2 | TRBD2 | TRBV28 | TGTGCCAGCAGTTTATCTAGACTAGCGGGGACGACCGGGGAGCTGTTTTTT | CASSLSRLAGTTGELFF
NA | TRBJ2-7 | TRBD2 | TRBV25-1 | TGTGCCAGCAGTAAAGCGGGAGGCCACGAGCAGTACTTC | CASSKAGGHEQYF
once | TRBJ2-7 | TRBD1 | TRBV28 | TGTGCCAGCAGCACAGCAGGACAGGGGGACCACGAGCAGTACTTC | CASSTAGQGDHEQYF
NA | TRBJ2-1 | TRBD2 | TRBV7-3 | TGTGCCAGCAGAAAGACTAGCGGGGCCTACAATGAGCAGTTCTTC | CASRKTSGAYNEQFF
NA | TRBJ2-7 | TRBD1 | TRBV5-5 | TGTGCCAGCAGCTTGTGGTCAGGGGGCCAATCCTACGAGCAGTACTTC | CASSLWSGGQSYEQYF
NA | TRBJ1-1 | TRBD1 | TRBV5-1 | TGCGCCAGCAGCCAAGTGGGACAGGGCACTGAAGCTTTCTTT | CASSQVGQGTEAFF
NA | TRBJ1-5 | NA | TRBV27 | TGTGCCAGCAGTTTTGGGGGTCAGCCCCAGCATTTT | CASSFGGQPQHF
NA | TRBJ2-1 | TRBD1 | TRBV15 | TGTGCCACCAGCAGAATCACAGGCACAGGGGGCGTCCGCAATGAGCAGTTCTTC | CATSRITGTGGVRNEQFF
NA | TRBJ1-1 | NA | TRBV28 | TGTGCCAGCAGCGAGCAGGCCTCCACTGAAGCTTTCTTT | CASSEQASTEAFF
NA | TRBJ2-7 | TRBD1 | TRBV30 | TGTGCCTGGAGTGTACACCCCTACCGACAGGGGCGCTACCCCCTAAGCTCCTACGAGCAGTACTTC | CAWSVHPYRQGRYPLSSYEQYF
NA | TRBJ1-1 | NA | TRBV7-6 | TGTGCCAGCAGCTTAGCTCCGGCAGGACCCATGAACACTGAAGCTTTCTTT | CASSLAPAGPMNTEAFF
NA | TRBJ2-2 | NA | TRBV11-2 | TGTGCCAGCAGCTTACGGGGACCCGCGGGATCGAACACCGGGGAGCTGTTTTTT | CASSLRGPAGSNTGELFF
NA | TRBJ2-1 | NA | TRBV6-5 | TGTGCCAGCAGTCGTCAGGGCGATGAGCAGTTCTTC | CASSRQGDEQFF
NA | TRBJ1-1 | TRBD1 | TRBV7-9 | TGTGCCAGCAGCCACGGCACAGGGGTGCGCACTGAAGCTTTCTTT | CASSHGTGVRTEAFF
NA | TRBJ2-4 | NA | TRBV2 | TGTGCCAGCAGTGTTCTAGCCAAAAACATTCAGTACTTC | CASSVLAKNIQYF
NA | TRBJ1-4 | TRBD1 | TRBV28 | TGTGCCAGCAGTCAGGGACAGTCTAATGAAAAACTGTTTTTT | CASSQGQSNEKLFF
NA | TRBJ1-1 | NA | TRBV5-6 | TGTGCCAGCAGCTGGGAGGGGACTGAAGCTTTCTTT | CASSWEGTEAFF
NA | TRBJ1-2 | NA | TRBV28 | TGTGCCAGCAGTTTCACGGGGAGGGCTAACTATGGCTACACCTTC | CASSFTGRANYGYTF
NA | TRBJ2-7 | NA | TRBV28 | TGTGCCAGCAGGAAAAATACCCGGGGGACCTACGAGCAGTACTTC | CASRKNTRGTYEQYF
NA | TRBJ1-1 | NA | TRBV10-3 | TGTGCCATCACCGAACATGGCCTCGACACTGAAGCTTTCTTT | CAITEHGLDTEAFF
once | TRBJ2-1 | NA | TRBV11-2 | TGTGCCAGCAGCTTAGGGCCCCCGGACTATAATGAGCAGTTCTTC | CASSLGPPDYNEQFF
NA | TRBJ2-5 | NA | TRBV7-3 | TGTGCCAGCAGCTTACAGGGTGGGATCCAAGAGACCCAGTACTTC | CASSLQGGIQETQYF
NA | TRBJ2-7 | TRBD2 | TRBV15 | TGTGCCACCAGCAGAGACACTAGCGGGAGTTACGAGCAGTACTTC | CATSRDTSGSYEQYF
NA | TRBJ2-7 | NA | TRBV28 | TGTGCCAGCAGTCTTGTCCAGCCCCCCGGCTACGAGCAGTACTTC | CASSLVQPPGYEQYF
NA | TRBJ2-3 | NA | TRBV18 | TGTGCCAGCTCACCAGTGGGAGCGGCAGATACGCAGTATTTT | CASSPVGAADTQYF
NA | TRBJ2-2 | TRBD2 | TRBV5-1 | TGCGCCAGCAATATGGCGGGAGGGCCCACCGGGGAGCTGTTTTTT | CASNMAGGPTGELFF
NA | TRBJ1-1 | NA | TRBV29-1 | TGCAGCGTTGAAGTAATGACAAGGGAGGGGATGTTCTTT | CSVEVMTREGMFF
NA | TRBJ1-1 | NA | TRBV6-1 | TGTGCCAGCAGTGAACTTCACAACACTGAAGCTTTCTTT | CASSELHNTEAFF
once | TRBJ2-7 | NA | TRBV14 | TGTGCCAGCAGCCAAGAGACGGACTACGAGCAGTACTTC | CASSQETDYEQYF
NA | TRBJ1-1 | TRBD1 | TRBV28 | TGTGCCAGCAGTTTATCGATCAGGGGGACAGGGCGAAGGGGCACTGAAGCTTTCTTT | CASSLSIRGTGRRGTEAFF
NA | TRBJ1-2 | TRBD1 | TRBV7-9 | TGTGCCAGCAGCCAGAGACGGCAGGGGGAAGGCGGCTACACCTTC | CASSQRRQGEGGYTF
NA | TRBJ1-3 | NA | TRBV7-2 | TGTGCCAGCAGCCCCCCTCCAGGGTGGGGTGGAAACACCATATATTTT | CASSPPPGWGGNTIYF
NA | TRBJ2-1 | TRBD2 | TRBV5-1 | TGCGCCAGCAGCTTGGAGGTCCCGGGACTAGCGGGAGGGCACTTCAATGAGCAGTTCTTC | CASSLEVPGLAGGHFNEQFF